This T cell receptor (beta chain) stems from a study of metastatic and nonmetastatic thyroid tumors. Whole-study context: Comparison of repertoires was carried out across blood and tumor or nodule tissue from malignant and benign thyroid patients. Study-level results: When malignant thyroid tumors were compared with benign nodules, TCR beta diversity was reportedly significantly higher in the malignant tumors. This held in both blood and tumor samples.

TCRdb re-called the PCR reads via MiXCR. The sample shows 20,000 to 25,000 clones, about 20% of them seen only once. In this sample, this clone turned up many times. Its antigen is still unknown. All patients reached thyroid surgery having received no treatment beforehand. CDR3 length: 15 amino acids. The germline CDR1 and CDR2 sequences are MRHNA and SNTAGT. V was clipped by 0 bases and J by 1 base; unmatched bases: 0. Sequencing input: blood. The chain carries TRBV6-4 and TRBJ2-5; 9 bases are shared with TRBD2. The receptor's source is a female donor with papillary thyroid cancer or a benign thyroid nodule (not recorded which). Some clones in this sample may be carry-over from other donors' samples. The CDR3 region is CASSDSTSGQETQYF. Written as DNA, the CDR3 is TGTGCCAGCAGTGACTCGACTAGCGGCCAAGAGACCCAGTACTTC.